The 21 T cell receptor beta chains given below trace back to one sample, sequenced in a study of T cell responses to AZD1222 COVID-19 vaccine. Sequencing was performed with immunoSEQ multiplex PCR; in TCRdb, only in-frame clones are kept and a portion is missing. The table has roughly 100,000 clones, roughly 89% seen once; the top ten hold around 45%. Sequencing was performed on peripheral blood, taken 28 days after the second AZD1222 dose. Receptor source: an adult who received the AZD1222 COVID-19 vaccine.

CDR3 in DNA: TGTGCCAGCACCCGCCAGCCAGCACCCCTCCACTTT. Residues: CASTRQPAPLHF. This chain uses TRBV6-5 with TRBJ1-6, with D unclear. The CDR3 consists of 12 residues. V dropped 7 bases and J dropped 11 bases, with 12 bases sitting between them. Germline CDR1 and CDR2: MNHEY and SVGAGI.

The chain recombines TRBV27 with TRBJ2-1; 9 bases fit TRBD2. The CDR3 loop spans 16 amino acids. Trimming at V came to 2 bases and at J to 9 bases, leaving 11 bases not matched to a gene. Germline values: CDR1 MNHEY, CDR2 SMNVEV (reference sequence). The CDR3 here is CASSLMSVAGAGEQFF. DNA for the CDR3: TGTGCCAGCAGTTTAATGTCGGTAGCGGGAGCGGGTGAGCAGTTCTTC.

This chain uses TRBV3-1 (or the pseudogene TRBV3-2) with TRBJ1-6, with a tentative D call TRBD1 (6 bases). The CDR3 is 16 amino acids. V was pared by 4 bases and J by 7 bases, with 17 bases between. Germline V gives CDR1 LGHDT, CDR2 YNNKEL (reference sequence). In nucleotides, the CDR3 is TGTGCCAGCAGCCCACTTCTTCAGGGGCGAAATTCACCCCTCCACTTT. This sequence encodes CASSPLLQGRNSPLHF.

V gene TRBV6-5 combines with J gene TRBJ2-1; TRBD2 is a possible D gene (6 bases). CDR3 length: 15 residues. Germline V gene data show CDR1 as MNHEY and CDR2 as SVGAGI. The V end was cut by 2 bases, the J end by 4 bases, with 12 bases between. CDR3: CASSYGTGAYNEQFF. DNA of the CDR3: TGTGCCAGCAGTTACGGTACGGGAGCGTACAATGAGCAGTTCTTC.

V usage is TRBV19 and J usage is TRBJ1-2, with unresolved D. The CDR3 loop spans 14 amino acids. The germline V gene encodes CDR1 LNHDA and CDR2 SQIVND (reference sequence). Trimming pared 2 bases from V and 2 bases from J, leaving 9 bases between. CDR3: CASSIRTMNYGYTF. CDR3 coding DNA: TGTGCCAGTAGTATACGGACCATGAACTATGGCTACACCTTC.

This sequence joins TRBV29-1 and TRBJ1-4; D remains unclear. V was cut by 6 bases and J by 1 base, with 9 bases left in between. Germline V gene data show CDR1 as SQVTM and CDR2 as ANQGSEA. The CDR3 runs 13 residues. Here the CDR3 reads CSVFFLTNEKLFF. As DNA, the CDR3 is TGCAGCGTCTTTTTCCTAACTAATGAAAAACTGTTTTTT.

The chain recombines TRBV28 with TRBJ2-7; 12 bases agree with TRBD1. Germline trimming cut 6 bases from V and 2 bases from J; bases unmatched to any gene: 5. This CDR3 has 15 residues. Germline lookup yields CDR1 MDHEN and CDR2 SYDVKM. The CDR3, as DNA: TGTGCCAGCAGAAGGGACAGGGGGCAGACCTACGAGCAGTACTTC. Translating it yields CASRRDRGQTYEQYF.

The chain carries TRBV19 and TRBJ1-1; TRBD1 aligns across 9 bases. The J segment lost 6 bases and the V segment lost 7 bases, leaving 6 bases of the junction unmatched. The CDR3 is made up of 13 amino acids. Germline CDR1 is LNHDA and CDR2 is SQIVND (reference sequence). CDR3 in amino acids: CASMDRGRAEAFF. The CDR3 region has the DNA TGTGCCAGTATGGACAGGGGAAGGGCTGAAGCTTTCTTT. Combining the CDR3 with reference TRBV19 and TRBJ1-1 gives the whole variable domain DGGITQSPKYLFRKEGQNVTLSCEQNLNHDAMYWYRQDPGQGLRLIYYSQIVNDFQKGDIAEGYSVSREKKESFPLTVTSAQKNPTAFYLCASMDRGRAEAFFGQGTRLTVV.

This chain joins TRBV21-1 and TRBJ1-5; TRBD1 reflects the table's D call only, with no check against the DNA. TRBV21-1 is a pseudogene. The CDR3 runs 14 residues. The chain's CDR3 is CASSHGQGNQPQHF. In DNA, the CDR3 is TGTGCCAGCAGCCATGGTCAGGGTAATCAGCCCCAGCATTTT.

The J gene is TRBJ2-3, the V gene TRBV7-9; D is ambiguous. In germline, CDR1 is SEHNR, CDR2 FQNEAQ (reference sequence). The CDR3 is 12 residues long. V was cut by 5 bases and J by 3 bases, with 6 bases left in between. The CDR3 sequence: CASSLGTDTQYF. The CDR3 region has the DNA TGTGCCAGCAGCCTCGGGACAGATACGCAGTATTTT.

This clone was observed once. This chain joins TRBV5-1 and TRBJ2-7, with TRBD2 matching 7 bases. J gave up 5 bases and V 4 bases, and 9 bases lay outside the gene matches. CDR1 SGHRS and CDR2 YFSETQ come from the germline V gene. The length of the CDR3 is 14 residues. CDR3 sequence: CASSRGGRVHEQYF. The CDR3, as DNA: TGCGCCAGCAGCAGGGGAGGGAGAGTACACGAGCAGTACTTC.

The chain combines TRBV6-6 with TRBJ2-7, with no clear D. This CDR3 has 12 residues. Trimming took off 0 bases at V and 6 bases at J, with 6 bases between the two ends. Germline CDR1 and CDR2: MNHNY and SVGAGI (reference sequence). For the CDR3, the DNA is TGTGCCAGCAGTTACTCGGGCAGCGAGCAGTACTTC. It yields the protein CASSYSGSEQYF.

The V gene is TRBV28, the J gene TRBJ2-1; D gene unclear. This CDR3 spans 12 amino acids. The germline V gene encodes CDR1 MDHEN and CDR2 SYDVKM. V lost 3 bases, J lost 7 bases, and 7 bases lay in between. This CDR3 is CASSFERNEQFF. Written as DNA, the CDR3 is TGTGCCAGCAGTTTTGAGAGGAATGAGCAGTTCTTC. Variable domain in full (rest from reference TRBV28 and TRBJ2-1): DVKVTQSSRYLVKRTGEKVFLECVQDMDHENMFWYRQDPGLGLRLIYFSYDVKMKEKGDIPEGYSVSREKKERFSLILESASTNQTSMYLCASSFERNEQFFGPGTRLTVL.

In this sample, this clone turned up a few times. V usage is TRBV19 and J usage is TRBJ2-1; 7 bases align to TRBD2. Germline V gene data show CDR1 as LNHDA and CDR2 as SQIVND (reference sequence). CDR3 length: 16 amino acids. V gave up 3 bases and J gave up 7 bases; unmatched junction bases: 12. CDR3 sequence: CASSIVGGSQGNEQFF. Written as DNA, the CDR3 is TGTGCCAGTAGTATTGTTGGCGGGAGTCAAGGGAATGAGCAGTTCTTC.

The chain has TRBV28 and TRBJ1-6, with D unresolved. The germline V gene has CDR1 MDHEN and CDR2 SYDVKM. V was shortened by 3 bases and J by 6 bases, with 12 bases between the two germline ends. The CDR3 runs 15 residues. CDR3 protein: CASSFSFGSNSPLHF. The CDR3 DNA reads TGTGCCAGCAGTTTTTCTTTTGGTAGTAATTCACCCCTCCACTTT. Full variable domain (missing parts from reference TRBV28 and TRBJ1-6): DVKVTQSSRYLVKRTGEKVFLECVQDMDHENMFWYRQDPGLGLRLIYFSYDVKMKEKGDIPEGYSVSREKKERFSLILESASTNQTSMYLCASSFSFGSNSPLHFGNGTRLTVT.

V is TRBV5-1 and J is TRBJ1-5; D remains ambiguous. Deletions cut 3 bases from V and 13 bases from J, with 17 bases between. The CDR3 totals 13 residues. Looked up from germline, CDR1 is SGHRS and CDR2 is YFSETQ. The CDR3 loop reads CASSSDFSGPQHF. The DNA of the CDR3 is TGCGCCAGCAGCTCTGACTTTTCAGGACCACAGCATTTT.

V is TRBV28 and J is TRBJ1-6, with D perhaps matching TRBD1 (5 bases). Germline CDR1 is MDHEN and CDR2 is SYDVKM. The CDR3 extends over 18 amino acids. Trimming pared 4 bases from V and 0 bases from J, leaving 16 bases between. DNA for the CDR3: TGTGCCAGCAGTTCCCAGACAGTCTGGAGCTCCTATAATTCACCCCTCCACTTT. It yields the protein CASSSQTVWSSYNSPLHF.

The chain has TRBV7-2 and TRBJ2-7; 11 nucleotides line up with TRBD2. The CDR3 spans 16 residues. Per germline, CDR1 SGHTA and CDR2 FQGNSA. Trimming removed 3 bases from V and 3 bases from J; junction bases left unmatched: 7. CDR3 sequence: CASSFTGTSGNYEQYF. CDR3 sequence (DNA): TGTGCCAGCAGCTTTACCGGGACTAGCGGAAACTACGAGCAGTACTTC.

This rearrangement joins TRBV27 to TRBJ1-3; weak D call: TRBD1 (5 bases). Deletions cut 1 base from V and 0 bases from J, with 7 bases between. Germline lookup yields CDR1 MNHEY and CDR2 SMNVEV (reference sequence). This CDR3 spans 15 amino acids. CDR3 sequence (DNA): TGTGCCAGCAGTTTATGGGGGAACTCTGGAAACACCATATATTTT. It codes for CASSLWGNSGNTIYF.

CDR3 sequence: CAGQGGTSGLSYEQYF. The CDR3 DNA follows: TGTGCCGGGCAAGGGGGAACTAGCGGACTTTCCTACGAGCAGTACTTC. The V gene is TRBV30, the J gene TRBJ2-7; the match to TRBD2 covers 8 bases. The CDR3 sequence is 16 residues long. Trimming removed 8 bases from V and 1 base from J; junction bases left unmatched: 16. Germline CDR1 is GTSNPN and CDR2 is SVGIG (reference sequence).

The CDR3 spells CASSPLGTGSSYNEQFF. The DNA of the CDR3 is TGTGCCAGCTCACCACTAGGGACCGGGAGCTCCTACAATGAGCAGTTCTTC. The chain combines TRBV18 with TRBJ2-1, with TRBD2 as a possible D gene (6 bases). Germline V gives CDR1 KGHSH, CDR2 LQKENI. V was shortened by 1 base and J by 0 bases, with 13 bases between the two germline ends. The CDR3 spans 17 residues.